This T cell receptor beta chain was sequenced during a study of cytomegalovirus exposure and HLA in healthy donors (dated by TCRdb to 2016 to 2017). With respect to the entire study: An earlier analysis of some 620 of the donors reported 250 to 350 Gb of sequence data and 90 million to 120 million unique TCR beta sequences obtained from about 180 million T cells. Approximately 310 gigabases of sequencing data and approximately 85 million unique TCR sequences were included in an early release covering 500 to 750 HLA-typed donors. The genetic ancestry cluster associated with self-reported Caucasian donors included 81% of the approximately 430 genotyped donors. The aim of the study was to test whether cataloging public T cell receptors could identify signatures of past pathogen exposure. The T cell repertoires of 666 subjects were profiled by immunosequencing and related to cytomegalovirus serostatus. Besides the first cohort of about 730 subjects, a separate validation cohort made up of 120 different subjects was used. The study combined high-throughput TCR immunosequencing, statistical association of individual TCRs with disease status, and machine learning to predict cytomegalovirus infection status. In a later analysis, previously published TCR beta repertoires from hundreds of donors were re-analyzed and high-resolution HLA genotyping was added so that TCR occurrence patterns could be studied. The later analysis used no new phenotypic data to find candidate immune exposures, relying instead on TCR beta sequences and their occurrence across donors. To decide whether each TCR beta V gene segment behaved as functional or pseudogenic, an earlier analysis of over 500 of the donors relied on high-throughput TCR beta sequencing. Donor age, sex, ethnicity and CMV serostatus were compiled alongside the repertoire data. A later genetic analysis took genome-wide SNP genotypes for about 55% of the 666 donors and used that subset as a discovery cohort. All discovery cohort repertoires had been generated on a single sequencing platform. HLA typing covered class I and class II loci at four-digit resolution. Typing coverage differed by locus: A, B, C, DRB1 and DQB1 were typed in about 629-640 donors, DQA1 in approximately 520, DPA1 in some 600, and DPB1 in just under 490. Four or five DR-DQ haplotypes were handled as single units for association and clustering, since linkage in the cohort was strong. Among about 400 genotyped donors of the cohort, an average of about 220,000 unique TCR beta nucleotide sequences was sequenced per donor, of which approximately 19% were non-productive. What the work shows at the level of the full study, not this receptor alone: Most TCR sequences were observed very rarely across donors, whereas some public TCRs were present in many individuals. A few of the identified cytomegalovirus-associated TCR beta chains were confirmed in vitro to be specific for cytomegalovirus antigens. Because counts were too low, roughly 16 rarely observed V segments, including chromosome 9 orphons, were left out of the earlier analysis of some 640 of the donors. Roughly uniform sequencing depth across donors was assumed in presence/absence analyses, although this assumption may not hold. Because HLA typing was unavailable for some donors at each locus, only the typed subset was used in association tests. This cohort had only TCR beta chains sequenced, and the lack of alpha or paired-chain data limited which features could be detected. In a later analysis, around 17,000 TCR beta sequences were associated with specific HLA alleles at a false discovery rate of 0.05. A further reported finding was that TCR beta sequences accurately predicted the HLA-A and HLA-B alleles for most subjects in the first cohort. The sequencing pipeline was judged likely to have produced a cluster of highly shared sequence variants as a technical artifact. Most CMV-associated TCR beta chains appeared to be HLA-restricted in a later analysis, and the HLA associations seemed to be driven largely by CMV exposure. Linkage disequilibrium might explain the correlated functional status among segregating V segments, but an unknown experimental factor could not be excluded. For the cohort, immune exposure information was limited to CMV serostatus. The study gave a list of roughly 150 TCR beta chains associated with cytomegalovirus. According to the authors, the approach could potentially be generalized to other disease states and immunological phenotypes. In a later genetic analysis, a missense DCLRE1C variant was associated with V-gene and J-gene trimming of TCR beta chains, and the association was replicated in an independent cohort. In a later analysis, HLA-associated TCR beta chains were found to be more clonally expanded and to have lower generation probabilities than equally common non-associated chains. Because the 87-base-pair reads could not distinguish some IMGT-functional V segments, including TRBV6-2 and TRBV6-3, those segments were excluded. Assigning TCR associations to individual alleles was difficult when HLA alleles, especially DR and DQ, strongly co-occurred. The classifier was reported to diagnose cytomegalovirus status with high specificity and sensitivity in both the original cohort and the validation cohort. Compared with the approximately 700-donor mean, donors in an Asian-associated ancestry cluster had fewer N-insertions in productive TCRs, according to a later genetic analysis. In a later analysis, the rate of TCR association differed among HLA loci, with DRB1 alleles having the most associated TCRs and HLA-C alleles having the fewest. A later analysis reported that several top co-occurrence clusters appeared linked to parvovirus B19, influenza, CMV and Epstein-Barr virus. In an earlier analysis of roughly 500 of the donors, most TCR beta V segments appeared in productive rearrangements about 87% or about 30% of the time, broadly matching IMGT annotations.

The cohort consisted of hundreds of healthy bone marrow donors. All cohort members were sampled while nominally healthy, although unrecorded immune exposures were likely present. The donor tested CMV seronegative and was one of the 352 seronegative cohort members. Every donor gave a peripheral blood sample, and the peripheral blood mononuclear cells from that sample were used for TCR beta sequencing. The Qiagen DNeasy Blood Extraction Kit was used to extract genomic DNA from the blood cell samples. The library was generated by the immunoSEQ multiplex PCR assay. For the multiplex PCR, a mixture combining 60 forward primers for TCR Vbeta segments and 13 reverse primers for TCR Jbeta segments was used. Amplification of the CDR3 region of rearranged TCR beta genes was performed with a multiplex PCR assay on genomic DNA. Amplified TCR beta libraries were sequenced as 87-base-pair reads on the Illumina HiSeq System. The paper's data handling went like this. A later analysis tallied around 82 million unique TCR beta chains across the 660 or so repertoires, and about 12 million of those chains were shared by two or more donors. Raw reads were error-corrected and collapsed into unique sequences with a nearest-neighbor algorithm that merged closely related sequences to remove PCR and sequencing errors. CDR3 sequences were aligned to IMGT reference sequences to assign V, D and J gene segments. Each retained sequence needed at least a six-nucleotide match to both a V gene segment and a J gene segment. Rearrangements were called productive when the CDR3 lacked stop codons and stayed in frame with V and J; all others were non-productive. CDR3 was defined according to IMGT convention as the region running from the second conserved V-encoded cysteine to the conserved J-encoded phenylalanine. In an earlier analysis of more than 550 of the donors, sequences lacking an unambiguous match to a single V gene segment were excluded. An earlier analysis of under 750 of the donors called V segments functional above 56.7% productive rearrangements and segregating when the between-donor standard deviation exceeded 5%. A statistical classification framework was developed to diagnose cytomegalovirus status using the catalog of TCR beta chain sequences. In a later analysis, TCR nucleotide sequences were compared against IMGT/GENE-DB human TR gene sequences so that V and J genes could be assigned. The TCRdist pipeline was used in a later analysis to assign CDR3 sequences and most-parsimonious VDJ recombination scenarios. In a later analysis, each TCR beta chain was defined by its CDR3 amino acid sequence together with its V-gene family, and reads without a unique V-gene family were excluded. A later analysis removed 550 to 650 highly shared, low-generation-probability nucleotide sequences to deal with suspected cross-contamination and a sequencing artifact. In a later analysis, a clonal expansion index was calculated for each public chain from normalized within-repertoire ranks of inferred template counts. A later analysis computed generation probabilities with a VDJ recombination model fitted to out-of-frame rearrangements, and checked the results against IGoR. A later analysis scored TCR-TCR, TCR-HLA and TCR-CMV co-occurrence with hypergeometric tests, applying a repertoire-size bias correction to TCR pairs. A later analysis estimated false discovery rates by permuting HLA or CMV assignments 20 times. In a later analysis, co-occurring TCRs were grouped using DBSCAN, with TCRdist sequence similarity added in when clustering inside HLA-allele-positive subsets. Repertoires with fewer than 30,000 or more than 120,000 public chains were left out of co-occurrence clustering, as were roughly five repertoires with anomalous nucleotide sharing. The table was pulled from immuneACCESS by TCRdb, which kept in-frame rearrangements only. Such tables lose some clones; where checked, under half of the loss comes from unresolved V genes, and the rest has no known cause. V and J calls and clone size are given by that table; D and trimming were obtained from the DNA. Recorded for this sample are about 170,000 clones; roughly 88% of them occurred a single time. In total, the top ten clones hold about 1.2% of the sample.

Measured from the cysteine to the phenylalanine, the CDR3 is 15 residues long. Here the CDR3 DNA is all that survives: 45 bases in frame from base 1. Trimming accounts for 3 bases at V and 1 base at J, while the number of junction bases matched to no gene is 4. The germline V gene provides CDR1 MDHEN and CDR2 SYDVKM. Regarding this clone: What antigen it recognizes has not been identified. Base qualities are missing; no much larger clone stands one base away.

Recombination joined TRBV28 with TRBJ1-1; 8 middle bases align to TRBD1. The sequence came from a boy between 2 and 10 years old in good health and CMV-seronegative. The sample consisted of PBMCs. The CDR3 amino acid sequence is: CASSLGGTGNTEAFF. The DNA sequence is given as TGTGCCAGCAGTTTGGGTGGGACAGGGAACACTGAAGCTTTCTTT.